This T cell receptor (beta chain) derives from a study of regulatory T cells in long-lasting Graves disease. Findings of the study overall: There were preferences for TRBV28, TRBJ1-2 and TRBJ2-5 in persistent disease.

A few counts support this clonotype. Its antigen is still unknown. The J segment lost 4 bases and the V segment lost 6 bases, leaving 11 bases of the junction unmatched. Per the germline V gene, CDR1 is SGHTA and CDR2 is FQGNSA. The CDR3 is 15 amino acids. Libraries of TCR beta came from iRepertoire HTBI primers plus Arm-PCR of CDR3 regions. TCRdb passed the multiplex PCR reads through MiXCR, listing each CDR3 protein once. The table includes over 650,000 distinct CDR3 sequences, approximately 29% detected once. Regarding time point: persistent/refractory GD, antithyroid drugs over 5 years with positive TRAb. RNA from PBMCs was the source of the TCR library. Patients of an endocrinology department in Xi'an, China, were included. Peripheral blood, around 9 milliliters per patient, was collected in EDTA tubes.

The V and J genes are TRBV7-2 and TRBJ1-2; TRBD1 matches at 7 bases. The clonotype originates from a female donor with Graves disease. This sample comprised peripheral blood mononuclear cells (PBMCs), obtained when the disease was refractory, from a patient treated with antithyroid drugs. The CDR3 nucleotides read TGTGCCAGCAGTCCCCAGGGAGGGGGCGCCTATGGCTACACCTTC. This gives the protein CASSPQGGGAYGYTF.